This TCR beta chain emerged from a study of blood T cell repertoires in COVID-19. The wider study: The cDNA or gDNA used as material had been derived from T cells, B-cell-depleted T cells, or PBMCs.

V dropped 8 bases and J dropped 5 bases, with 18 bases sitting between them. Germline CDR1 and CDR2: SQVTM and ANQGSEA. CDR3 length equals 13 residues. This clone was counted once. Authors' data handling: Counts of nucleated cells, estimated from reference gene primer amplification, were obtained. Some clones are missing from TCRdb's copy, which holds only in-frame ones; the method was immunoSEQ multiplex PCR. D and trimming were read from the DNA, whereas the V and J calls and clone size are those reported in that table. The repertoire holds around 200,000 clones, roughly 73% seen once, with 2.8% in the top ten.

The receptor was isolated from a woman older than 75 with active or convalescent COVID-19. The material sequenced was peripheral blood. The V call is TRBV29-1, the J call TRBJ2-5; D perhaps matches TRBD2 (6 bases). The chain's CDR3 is CSSFGGAWETQYF. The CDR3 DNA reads TGCAGCTCCTTTGGAGGGGCGTGGGAGACCCAGTACTTC.